This TCR beta chain was recorded in a study of blood T cell repertoires in COVID-19. The CDR3 has 15 residues. Per the germline V gene, CDR1 is LNHDA and CDR2 is SQIVND (reference sequence). V lost 4 bases to trimming and J lost 6 bases; unmatched junction nucleotides: 5. Sequencing was performed with immunoSEQ multiplex PCR; in TCRdb, only in-frame clones are kept and a portion is missing. This repertoire shows more than 75,000 clones, roughly 90% found once; its top ten account for 2% to 3%. Sequenced material: peripheral blood. The receptor comes from a man aged 50 or older with acute or convalescent COVID-19. The chain carries TRBV19 and TRBJ2-2; 10 nucleotides agree with TRBD1. CDR3 sequence reads: CASSKTGGAPGELFF. The CDR3 nucleotides read TGTGCCAGTAGTAAGACAGGGGGCGCCCCCGGGGAGCTGTTTTTT.